Here is one TCR beta chain with its context. Authors' analysis steps: Estimation of nucleated cell counts was performed using reference gene primer amplification. Here immunoSEQ multiplex PCR was the method, and the copy in TCRdb shows in-frame clones only, minus some. V and J calls and clone size are given by that table; D and trimming were obtained from the DNA. The table records 84,000 or so clones, 85% of them present only once. This sample was taken from a study of blood T cell repertoires in COVID-19. Across the study: T cells, B-cell-depleted T cells, or PBMCs supplied cDNA or gDNA.

Germline V lookup: CDR1 SGHAT, CDR2 FQNNGV. V lost 4 bases, J lost 8 bases, and 4 bases stayed unmatched. This CDR3 contains 12 residues. The sequenced sample consisted of peripheral blood. This TCR was sampled from a man older than 75 with active or convalescent COVID-19. V usage is TRBV11-2 and J usage is TRBJ1-2; 7 bases line up with TRBD1. The CDR3 loop reads CASSSTGAGYTF. The CDR3 region has the DNA TGTGCCAGCAGCTCAACAGGGGCCGGCTACACCTTC.